This entry lists 11 T cell receptor beta chains sequenced from one sample in a study of Ad26.COV2.S vaccination and SARS-CoV-2 variants (dated by TCRdb to about 2021). To prepare the library, the immunoSEQ multiplex PCR assay was applied. TCRdb retrieved this table from immuneACCESS and kept in-frame rearrangements only. Not all clones are present; in checked studies, unresolved V genes account for under half, and no reason is known for the remainder. Across this sample there are about 320,000 clones, with 85% to 90% seen only once. 5.5% of the sample goes to the ten largest clones. In the paper's terms, the treatment or condition label means: 15 to 20 received Ad26.COV2.S at low or high dose, single or two shots; several received placebo; per-sample allocation not given. For vaccine and placebo recipients, repertoires were sequenced using samples collected on day 63 after the first injection. Sequencing was performed on peripheral blood, taken in a trial of Ad26.COV2.S vaccine versus placebo. The receptors shown here come from a person between 18 and 60 years old who received the Ad26.COV2.S COVID-19 vaccine or a placebo.

V usage is TRBV3-1 (or the pseudogene TRBV3-2) and J usage is TRBJ2-7; TRBD2 might be the D (6 bases). Trimming pared 4 bases from V and 6 bases from J, leaving 10 bases between. The CDR3 extends over 12 amino acids. The V gene's germline CDR1 is LGHDT and CDR2 YNNKEL (reference sequence). For the CDR3, the DNA is TGTGCCAGCAGCCTTCTAGCGTTCGAGCAGTACGTC. Protein sequence: CASSLLAFEQYV.

The chain joins TRBV5-6 to TRBJ1-1; 7 nucleotides agree with TRBD1. The CDR3 is made up of 16 amino acids. The J segment lost 1 base and the V segment lost 4 bases, leaving 10 bases of the junction unmatched. Per germline, CDR1 SGHDT and CDR2 YYEEEE. The CDR3 spells CASSAGQWRGNTEAFF. The CDR3, as DNA: TGTGCCAGCAGCGCGGGACAGTGGCGGGGGAACACTGAAGCTTTCTTT.

This chain joins TRBV13 and TRBJ2-5; the match to TRBD1 covers 7 bases. The CDR3 spans 14 residues. The junction had 6 bases not matched to a gene; V was cut back by 6 bases and J by 2 bases. The germline V gene encodes CDR1 PRHDT and CDR2 FYEKMQ (reference sequence). The CDR3 DNA sequence: TGTGCCAGCAGTCAAATGGGACAGCAAGAGACCCAGTACTTC. Amino acids: CASSQMGQQETQYF.

The chain couples TRBV4-1 to TRBJ2-2; 8 positions match TRBD2. Per germline, CDR1 MGHRA and CDR2 YSYEKL. CDR3 length: 15 residues. V dropped 5 bases and J dropped 4; count of bases not matched to a gene: 6. The CDR3 reads CASSKPGTSTGELFF. Here the CDR3 DNA reads TGCGCCAGCAGCAAGCCCGGGACTAGCACCGGGGAGCTGTTTTTT.

This chain links TRBV13 with TRBJ2-1; D remains ambiguous. V was clipped by 7 bases and J by 3 bases, with 19 bases between them. This CDR3 is built from 16 residues. Germline V CDR1 and CDR2: PRHDT, FYEKMQ (reference sequence). CDR3 residues: CASIRASLIGYNEQFF. CDR3 bases: TGTGCCAGCATCCGGGCCTCCCTGATCGGCTACAATGAGCAGTTCTTC.

This clone was detected once. V and J are TRBV19 and TRBJ2-3; D may be TRBD1 (5 bases). This CDR3 has 15 residues. Per the germline V gene, CDR1 is LNHDA and CDR2 is SQIVND (reference sequence). With 5 bases removed from V and 5 bases from J, the gap between germline ends came to 17 bases. This CDR3 reads CASSLQAIVGDTQYF. CDR3 DNA: TGTGCCAGTAGTTTACAGGCCATCGTGGGAGATACGCAGTATTTT.

CDR3 loop: CASSLAPSSNTEAFF. CDR3 DNA sequence: TGTGCCAGCAGCTTGGCTCCCAGTTCGAACACTGAAGCTTTCTTT. This chain links TRBV5-6 with TRBJ1-1, with D unresolved. Germline CDR1 SGHDT, CDR2 YYEEEE. V was trimmed by 0 bases and J by 1 base, leaving 10 bases between them. This CDR3 comprises 15 residues. The full variable domain, completed using reference TRBV5-6 and TRBJ1-1, is DAGVTQSPTHLIKTRGQQVTLRCSPKSGHDTVSWYQQALGQGPQFIFQYYEEEERQRGNFPDRFSGHQFPNYSSELNVNALLLGDSALYLCASSLAPSSNTEAFFGQGTRLTVV.

V and J are TRBV9 and TRBJ1-1; D is possibly TRBD1 (5 bases). Trimming took off 0 bases at V and 4 bases at J, with 16 bases between the two ends. This CDR3 has 16 amino acids. Germline CDR1 is SGDLS and CDR2 is YYNGEE. CDR3 residues: CASSVGAGMGITEAFF. The CDR3 nucleotides are TGTGCCAGCAGCGTAGGGGCAGGGATGGGTATCACTGAAGCTTTCTTT.

The gene calls are TRBV25-1 and TRBJ1-4; TRBD1 agrees at 8 bases. The CDR3 has 14 residues. V shed 4 bases and J 6 bases; nucleotides not matched to a gene: 4. The germline V gene encodes CDR1 MGHDK and CDR2 SYGVNS. The CDR3 DNA is TGTGCCAGCAGTGTGACAGGGGTGGATGAAAAACTGTTTTTT. It codes for CASSVTGVDEKLFF.

The rearrangement links TRBV15 to TRBJ1-2; D is unclear. This CDR3 is 16 amino acids long. V lost 0 bases, J lost 7 bases, and 18 bases lay in between. Germline loops: CDR1 LNHNV, CDR2 YYDKDF (reference sequence). This CDR3 is CATSREGLSGTFGYTF. The DNA of the CDR3 is TGTGCCACCAGCAGAGAGGGCCTCTCTGGAACCTTTGGCTACACCTTC.

The chain is built from TRBV3-1 (or the pseudogene TRBV3-2) and TRBJ2-1; D gene unclear. V lost 1 base and J 2 bases, leaving 3 bases between the germline ends. The CDR3 totals 13 residues. Germline values: CDR1 LGHDT, CDR2 YNNKEL (reference sequence). The DNA of the CDR3 is TGTGCCAGCAGCCAAGCCGCCTACAATGAGCAGTTCTTC. It codes for CASSQAAYNEQFF.